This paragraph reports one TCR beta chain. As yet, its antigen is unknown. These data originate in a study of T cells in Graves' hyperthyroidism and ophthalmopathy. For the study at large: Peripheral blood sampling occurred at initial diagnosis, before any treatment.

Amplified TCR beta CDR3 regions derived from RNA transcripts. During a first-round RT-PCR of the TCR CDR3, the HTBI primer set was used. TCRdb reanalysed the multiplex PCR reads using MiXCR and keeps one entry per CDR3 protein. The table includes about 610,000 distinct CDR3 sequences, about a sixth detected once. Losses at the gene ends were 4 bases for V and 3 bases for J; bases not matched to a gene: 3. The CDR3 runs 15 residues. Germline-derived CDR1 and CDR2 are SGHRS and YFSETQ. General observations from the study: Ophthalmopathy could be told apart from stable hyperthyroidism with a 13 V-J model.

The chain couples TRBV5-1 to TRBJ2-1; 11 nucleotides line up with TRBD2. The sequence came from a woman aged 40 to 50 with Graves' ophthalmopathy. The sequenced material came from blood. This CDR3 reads CASSGGTSGYNEQFF. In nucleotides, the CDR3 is TGCGCCAGCAGCGGGGGGACTAGCGGCTACAATGAGCAGTTCTTC.